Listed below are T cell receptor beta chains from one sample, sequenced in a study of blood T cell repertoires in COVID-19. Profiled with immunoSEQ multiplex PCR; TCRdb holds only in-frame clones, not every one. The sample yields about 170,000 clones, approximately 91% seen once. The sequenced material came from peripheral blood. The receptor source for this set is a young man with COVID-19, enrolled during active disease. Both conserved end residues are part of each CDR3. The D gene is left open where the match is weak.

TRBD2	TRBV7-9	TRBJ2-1	CASSLGLADNEQFF	TGTGCCAGCAGCCTCGGACTAGCAGACAATGAGCAGTTCTTC
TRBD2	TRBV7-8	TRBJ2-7	CASSLGTSGVYEQYF	TGTGCCAGCAGCTTGGGGACTAGCGGAGTCTACGAGCAGTACTTC
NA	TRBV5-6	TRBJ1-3	CASSPETGASGNTIYF	TGTGCCAGCAGCCCAGAGACAGGCGCCTCTGGAAACACCATATATTTT
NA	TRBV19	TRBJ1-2	CASSPLGGSNGYTF	TGTGCCAGTAGTCCATTAGGGGGTTCAAATGGCTACACCTTC
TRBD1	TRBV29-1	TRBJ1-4	CSVEDPGGGEKLFF	TGCAGCGTTGAAGATCCAGGGGGTGGTGAAAAACTGTTTTTT
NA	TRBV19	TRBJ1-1	CASSIATLNTEAFF	TGTGCCAGTAGTATAGCCACTTTGAACACTGAAGCTTTCTTT
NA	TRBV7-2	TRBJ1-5	CASSSDSSNQPQHF	TGTGCCAGCAGCTCGGACAGTTCCAATCAGCCCCAGCATTTT
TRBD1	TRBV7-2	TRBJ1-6	CASSPTGGYTESYNSPLHF	TGTGCCAGCAGCCCAACAGGGGGCTATACCGAGTCATATAATTCACCCCTCCACTTT
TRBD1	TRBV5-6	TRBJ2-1	CASRPGTGGTYNEQFF	TGTGCCAGCCGACCCGGGACAGGGGGGACCTACAATGAGCAGTTCTTC
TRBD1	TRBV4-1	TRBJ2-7	CASSQDVRGHYEQYF	TGCGCCAGCAGCCAAGATGTGAGGGGGCATTACGAGCAGTACTTC
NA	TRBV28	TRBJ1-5	CASSLGGARQPQHF	TGTGCCAGCAGTTTGGGGGGGGCGCGTCAGCCCCAGCATTTT
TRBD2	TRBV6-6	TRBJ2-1	CASSKGLAYNEQFF	TGTGCCAGCAGTAAAGGACTAGCCTACAATGAGCAGTTCTTC